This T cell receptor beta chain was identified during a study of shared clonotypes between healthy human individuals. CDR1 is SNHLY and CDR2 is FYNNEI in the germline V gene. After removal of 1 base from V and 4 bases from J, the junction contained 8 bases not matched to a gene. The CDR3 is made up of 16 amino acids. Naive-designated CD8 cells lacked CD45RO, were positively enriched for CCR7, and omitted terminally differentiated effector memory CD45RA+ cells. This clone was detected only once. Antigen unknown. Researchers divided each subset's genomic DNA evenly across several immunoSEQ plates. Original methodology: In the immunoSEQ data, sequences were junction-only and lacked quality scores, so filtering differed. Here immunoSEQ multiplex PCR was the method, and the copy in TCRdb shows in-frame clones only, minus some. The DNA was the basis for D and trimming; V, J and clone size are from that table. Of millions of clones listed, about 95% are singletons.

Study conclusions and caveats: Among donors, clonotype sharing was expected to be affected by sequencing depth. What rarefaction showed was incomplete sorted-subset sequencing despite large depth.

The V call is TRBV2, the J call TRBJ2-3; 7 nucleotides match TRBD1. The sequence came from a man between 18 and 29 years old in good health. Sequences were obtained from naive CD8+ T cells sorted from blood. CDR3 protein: CASSEVGTAEADTQYF. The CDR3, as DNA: TGTGCCAGCAGTGAAGTAGGGACAGCAGAAGCAGATACGCAGTATTTT.